These 9 T cell receptor beta chains share one sample of origin, sequenced in a study of cytomegalovirus exposure and HLA in healthy donors. Generated by immunoSEQ multiplex PCR, the TCRdb table keeps only in-frame clones and is missing some. The data show 150,000 to 200,000 clones, roughly 86% seen once. Sequences were obtained from PBMCs. The receptor set was obtained from a man aged 18 to 29 in good health and CMV-seropositive.

This chain joins TRBV10-3 and TRBJ2-1; possibly TRBD1 for D (5 bases). CDR1 is ENHRY and CDR2 is SYGVKD in the germline V gene. V was pared by 11 bases and J by 5 bases, with 16 bases between. This CDR3 is 13 amino acids long. The CDR3 DNA is TGTGCCCCCCTGATAGGGGCCGACAATGAGCAGTTCTTC. The encoded protein is CAPLIGADNEQFF.

The chain combines TRBV6-6 with TRBJ1-1; 11 nucleotides match TRBD1. The ends lost 6 bases at V and 12 bases at J; junction bases unmatched: 12. The CDR3 is 14 residues long. Germline V gene lookup returns CDR1 MNHNY and CDR2 SVGAGI (reference sequence). CDR3 residues: CASSPRTGGFRTFF. CDR3 sequence (DNA): TGTGCCAGCAGCCCTAGGACAGGGGGCTTCAGGACTTTCTTT.

CDR3 DNA sequence: TGTGCCAGCACAGGGAAGGGCATGAACACTGAAGCTTTCTTT. Its translation: CASTGKGMNTEAFF. The gene calls are TRBV6-1 and TRBJ1-1, with D possibly TRBD1 on 5 matching bases. The CDR3 loop spans 14 amino acids. Trimming cost V 7 bases and J 0 bases, with 12 bases left between them. The germline V gene has CDR1 MNHNS and CDR2 SASEGT.

The J gene is TRBJ2-6, the V gene TRBV11-2; the match to TRBD2 covers 12 bases. With V trimmed by 5 bases and J by 1 base, 0 bases remained unmatched. CDR1 and CDR2 from the germline V gene are SGHAT and FQNNGV. The CDR3 has 16 residues. CDR3 sequence: CASSGLAGSGANVLTF. CDR3 bases: TGTGCCAGCAGCGGACTAGCGGGATCTGGGGCCAACGTCCTGACTTTC.

V gene TRBV2 combines with J gene TRBJ2-6; a weak D match, TRBD1 (5 bases). CDR1 is SNHLY, CDR2 FYNNEI, per germline. V was pared by 7 bases and J by 0 bases, with 7 bases between. The CDR3 runs 14 residues. The CDR3 loop reads CASTQGSGANVLTF. CDR3 DNA: TGTGCCAGCACTCAGGGCTCTGGGGCCAACGTCCTGACTTTC.

The rearrangement links TRBV5-6 to TRBJ2-1; 8 nucleotides align to TRBD1. The germline V gene has CDR1 SGHDT and CDR2 YYEEEE. V trimming: 0 bases; J trimming: 8 bases; junction bases outside the gene matches: 1. The CDR3 has 13 amino acids. DNA for the CDR3: TGTGCCAGCAGCTTGGACAGGGGGGATGAGCAGTTCTTC. This sequence encodes CASSLDRGDEQFF.

V usage is TRBV27 and J usage is TRBJ2-5, with 16 bases lining up with TRBD2. The CDR3 is 15 amino acids. Germline CDR1 reads MNHEY; CDR2 reads SMNVEV (reference sequence). V was clipped by 6 bases and J by 5 bases; unmatched bases: 3. The CDR3 DNA reads TGTGCCAGCAGGCCGGGACTAGCGGGGGGGGAGACCCAGTACTTC. Protein: CASRPGLAGGETQYF.

This clone was found once. V and J are TRBV11-1 and TRBJ1-2; D unclear. V lost 3 bases, J lost 1 base, and 15 bases lay in between. The CDR3 spans 16 residues. Germline CDR1 reads SGHAT; CDR2 reads FQDESV (reference sequence). CDR3 coding DNA: TGTGCCAGCAGCTTTAATTACAGACAAGTTAACTATGGCTACACCTTC. The encoded protein is CASSFNYRQVNYGYTF.

Here the CDR3 reads CSVDYAGLANGATSTDTQYF. The CDR3 DNA reads as TGCAGCGTTGATTACGCGGGACTAGCAAACGGAGCTACTAGCACAGATACGCAGTATTTT. V usage is TRBV29-1 and J usage is TRBJ2-3; 9 bases are shared with TRBD2. Germline assignment: CDR1 SQVTM and CDR2 ANQGSEA. The ends lost 3 bases at V and 0 bases at J; junction bases unmatched: 19. The length of the CDR3 is 20 residues.